There are a few counts of the clone carrying this T cell receptor beta chain. What it recognizes is unknown. The source of the sample is a study of T cell repertoires in cytomegalovirus infection. Study as a whole: Public TCR beta signature analysis indicated the presence of both CMV infection and matching HLA type.

Points from the study as a whole: Of the TCR beta families, the public ones yielded a cumulative frequency that identified carriers of CMV plus the relevant HLA. HLA-C-restricted CMV clonotypes gave the most frequent clonotype in two of eight donors.

From the reads, TCRdb called clonotypes with MiXCR, one entry per CDR3 protein. The table includes under 130,000 distinct CDR3 sequences, roughly two fifths detected once. CDR3 length: 12 amino acids. The ends were cut back, 6 bases at V and 4 bases at J, with 9 bases in the middle. The sample consisted of CD8+ T cells from cultured PBMCs, taken from culture after CMV antigen stimulation. This sequence originates from a human donor in good health (CMV status not recorded). Some clones in this sample may be carry-over from other donors' samples. This rearrangement joins TRBV12-3 or TRBV12-4 to TRBJ1-1; D is ambiguous. CDR3 amino acids: CASSHEGTEAFF. CDR3 nucleotide sequence: TGTGCCAGCAGCCACGAGGGCACTGAAGCTTTCTTT.